This T cell receptor (beta chain) was profiled in a study of cytotoxic CD8 clonotypes in ibrutinib-treated CLL. Overall study context: A mean of around 270,000 productive templates and 94,082 productive rearrangements was obtained per sample. Findings and limits, study-wide: Clonality grew at ibrutinib response; at progression, it decreased back toward baseline. Stable or contracted on treatment, public clonotypes were also uncommon.

This clone turned up a few times. What it binds is unknown. The germline V gene encodes CDR1 SGDLS and CDR2 YYNGEE. Unmatched junction bases numbered 10, after V lost 4 bases and J lost 2 bases. This CDR3 is built from 17 residues. Profiling relied on immunoSEQ multiplex PCR, and the TCRdb table lists in-frame clones only, not all of them. The table lists roughly 180,000 clones, more than 80% of them singletons. Genomic DNA in an amount of approximately 2 micrograms was extracted from cryopreserved PBMCs and used for the preparation of TCR beta libraries. The sequencing used PBMCs, collected after 24 months of ibrutinib treatment. The sequence was collected from a human donor with chronic lymphocytic leukemia. The gene calls are TRBV9 and TRBJ2-5; 11 nucleotides line up with TRBD1. In DNA form, the CDR3 reads TGTGCCAGCAGCTTGGGAGGACAGGGGGCTAATCAAGAGACCCAGTACTTC. It codes for CASSLGGQGANQETQYF.